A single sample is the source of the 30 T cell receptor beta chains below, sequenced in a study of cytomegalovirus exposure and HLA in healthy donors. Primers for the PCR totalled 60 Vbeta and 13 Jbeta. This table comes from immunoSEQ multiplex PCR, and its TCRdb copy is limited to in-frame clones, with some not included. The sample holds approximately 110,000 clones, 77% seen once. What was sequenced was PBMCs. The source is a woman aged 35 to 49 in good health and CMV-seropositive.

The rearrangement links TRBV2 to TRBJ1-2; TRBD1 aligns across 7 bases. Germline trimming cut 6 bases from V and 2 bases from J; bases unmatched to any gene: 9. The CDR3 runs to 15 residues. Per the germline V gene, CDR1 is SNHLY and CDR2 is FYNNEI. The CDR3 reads CASRKERTGNYGYTF. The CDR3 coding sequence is TGTGCCAGCAGGAAAGAGAGGACAGGCAACTATGGCTACACCTTC.

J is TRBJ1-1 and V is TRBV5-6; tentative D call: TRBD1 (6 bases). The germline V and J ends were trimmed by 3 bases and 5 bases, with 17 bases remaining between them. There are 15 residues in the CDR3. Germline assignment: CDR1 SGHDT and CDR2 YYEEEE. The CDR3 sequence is CASSSPPTGITEAFF. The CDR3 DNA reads TGTGCCAGCAGCTCTCCCCCGACAGGCATAACTGAAGCTTTCTTT.

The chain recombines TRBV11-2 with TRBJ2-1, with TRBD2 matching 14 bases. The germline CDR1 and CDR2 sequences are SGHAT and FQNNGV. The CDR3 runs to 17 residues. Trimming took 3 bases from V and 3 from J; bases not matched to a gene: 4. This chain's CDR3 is CASSFGLAGGGYNEQFF. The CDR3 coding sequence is TGTGCCAGCAGCTTCGGACTAGCGGGAGGCGGCTACAATGAGCAGTTCTTC.

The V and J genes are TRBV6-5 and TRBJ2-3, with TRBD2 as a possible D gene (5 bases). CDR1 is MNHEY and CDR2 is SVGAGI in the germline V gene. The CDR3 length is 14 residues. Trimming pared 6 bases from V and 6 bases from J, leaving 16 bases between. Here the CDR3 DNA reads TGTGCCAGCAGGAGGGCTGGGAACGGGGATACGCAGTATTTT. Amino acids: CASRRAGNGDTQYF.

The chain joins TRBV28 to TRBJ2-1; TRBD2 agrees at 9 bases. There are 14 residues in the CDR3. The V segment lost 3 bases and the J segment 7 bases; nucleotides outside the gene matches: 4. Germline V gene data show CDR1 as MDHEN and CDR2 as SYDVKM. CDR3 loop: CASSFQREVNEQFF. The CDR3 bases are TGTGCCAGCAGTTTTCAGCGGGAGGTGAATGAGCAGTTCTTC.

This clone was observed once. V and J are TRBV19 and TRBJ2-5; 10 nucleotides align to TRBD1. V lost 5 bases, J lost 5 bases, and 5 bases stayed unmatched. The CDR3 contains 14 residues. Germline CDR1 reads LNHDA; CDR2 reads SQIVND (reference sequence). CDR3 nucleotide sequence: TGTGCCAGTAGTCCGGGGACAGGGGTTGAGACCCAGTACTTC. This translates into CASSPGTGVETQYF.

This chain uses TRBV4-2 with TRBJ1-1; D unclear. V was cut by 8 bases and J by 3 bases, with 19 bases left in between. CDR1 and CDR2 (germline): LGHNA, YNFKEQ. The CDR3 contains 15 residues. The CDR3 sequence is CASHPLGGRDTEAFF. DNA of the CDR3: TGTGCCAGCCACCCTTTGGGAGGGCGAGACACTGAAGCTTTCTTT.

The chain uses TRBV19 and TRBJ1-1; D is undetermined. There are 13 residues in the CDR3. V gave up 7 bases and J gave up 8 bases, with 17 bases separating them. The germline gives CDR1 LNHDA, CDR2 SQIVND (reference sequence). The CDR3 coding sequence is TGTGCCAGTACCGGTGACGGACTCCGAGAAGCTTTCTTT. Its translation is CASTGDGLREAFF.

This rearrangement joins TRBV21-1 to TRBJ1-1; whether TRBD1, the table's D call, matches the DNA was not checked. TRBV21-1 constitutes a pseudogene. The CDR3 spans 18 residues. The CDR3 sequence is CALNGDRGRERRGTEAFF. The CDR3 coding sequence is TGTGCCTTAAACGGGGACAGGGGGCGGGAACGGAGGGGCACTGAAGCTTTCTTT.

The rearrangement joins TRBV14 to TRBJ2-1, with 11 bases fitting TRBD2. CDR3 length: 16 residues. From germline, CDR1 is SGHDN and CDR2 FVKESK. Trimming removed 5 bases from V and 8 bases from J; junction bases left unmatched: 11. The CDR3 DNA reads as TGTGCCAGCAGCTTCGAGCTGACTAGCGGGAAAGATGAGCAGTTCTTC. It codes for CASSFELTSGKDEQFF.

The CDR3 here is CASSLYRQVPQSEAFF. As DNA, the CDR3 is TGTGCCAGCAGCTTATATAGACAGGTCCCCCAGTCTGAAGCTTTCTTT. V is TRBV7-3 and J is TRBJ1-1, with D possibly being TRBD1 (6 bases). V lost 2 bases, J lost 6 bases, and 19 bases lay in between. This CDR3 is 16 amino acids long. Germline CDR1 SGHTA, CDR2 FQGTGA.

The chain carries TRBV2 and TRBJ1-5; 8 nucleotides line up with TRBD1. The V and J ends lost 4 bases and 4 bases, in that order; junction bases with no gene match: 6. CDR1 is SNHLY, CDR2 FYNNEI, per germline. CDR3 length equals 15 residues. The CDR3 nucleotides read TGTGCCAGCAGTGTTAGGAACAGGGGGAATCAGCCCCAGCATTTT. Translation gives CASSVRNRGNQPQHF.

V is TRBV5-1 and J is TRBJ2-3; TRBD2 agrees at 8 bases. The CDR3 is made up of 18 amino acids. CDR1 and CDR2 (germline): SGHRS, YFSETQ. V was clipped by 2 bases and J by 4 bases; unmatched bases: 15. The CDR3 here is CASSFRVRGREGPDTQYF. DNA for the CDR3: TGCGCCAGCAGCTTCAGGGTCCGCGGCCGGGAGGGCCCAGATACGCAGTATTTT.

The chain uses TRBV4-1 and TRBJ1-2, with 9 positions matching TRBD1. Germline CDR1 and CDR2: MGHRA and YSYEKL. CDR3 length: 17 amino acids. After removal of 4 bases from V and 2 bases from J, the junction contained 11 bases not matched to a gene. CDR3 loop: CASSLGGQGWGNYGYTF. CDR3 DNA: TGCGCCAGCAGCCTGGGGGGACAGGGTTGGGGGAACTATGGCTACACCTTC.

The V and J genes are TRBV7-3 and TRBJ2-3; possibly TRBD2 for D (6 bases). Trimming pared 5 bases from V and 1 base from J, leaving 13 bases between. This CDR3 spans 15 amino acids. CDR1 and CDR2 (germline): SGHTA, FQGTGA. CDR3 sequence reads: CASSPSSEGTDTQYF. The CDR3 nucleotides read TGTGCCAGCAGCCCGTCTAGCGAGGGCACAGATACGCAGTATTTT.

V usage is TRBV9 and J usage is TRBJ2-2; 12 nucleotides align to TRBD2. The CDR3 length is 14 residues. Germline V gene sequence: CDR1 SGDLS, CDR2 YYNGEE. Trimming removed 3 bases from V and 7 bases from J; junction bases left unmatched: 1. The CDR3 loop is CASSGTSGNGELFF. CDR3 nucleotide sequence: TGTGCCAGCAGCGGGACTAGCGGGAACGGGGAGCTGTTTTTT.

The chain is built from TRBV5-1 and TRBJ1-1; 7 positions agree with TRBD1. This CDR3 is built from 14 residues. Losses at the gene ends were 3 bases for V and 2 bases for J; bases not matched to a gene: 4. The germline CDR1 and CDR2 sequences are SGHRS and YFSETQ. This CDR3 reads CASSSGTENTEAFF. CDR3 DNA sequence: TGCGCCAGCAGCTCGGGGACAGAAAACACTGAAGCTTTCTTT.

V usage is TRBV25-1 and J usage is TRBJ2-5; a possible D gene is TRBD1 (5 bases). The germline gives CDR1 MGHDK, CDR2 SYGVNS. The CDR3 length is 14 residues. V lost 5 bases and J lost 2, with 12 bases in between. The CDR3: CASSSRTLQETQYF. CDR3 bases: TGTGCCAGCAGTTCCCGGACACTTCAAGAGACCCAGTACTTC.

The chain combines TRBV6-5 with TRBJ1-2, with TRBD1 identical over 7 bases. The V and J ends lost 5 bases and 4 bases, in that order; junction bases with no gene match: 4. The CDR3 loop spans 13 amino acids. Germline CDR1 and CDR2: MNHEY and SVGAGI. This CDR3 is CASSIYRGYGYTF. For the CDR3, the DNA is TGTGCCAGCAGTATATACAGGGGCTATGGCTACACCTTC.

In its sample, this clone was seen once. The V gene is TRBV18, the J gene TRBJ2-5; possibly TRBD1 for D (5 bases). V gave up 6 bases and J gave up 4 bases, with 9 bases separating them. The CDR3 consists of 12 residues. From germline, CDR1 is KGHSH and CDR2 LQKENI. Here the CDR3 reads CASSRQRETQYF. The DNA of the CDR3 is TGTGCCAGCTCCCGACAGAGAGAGACCCAGTACTTC.

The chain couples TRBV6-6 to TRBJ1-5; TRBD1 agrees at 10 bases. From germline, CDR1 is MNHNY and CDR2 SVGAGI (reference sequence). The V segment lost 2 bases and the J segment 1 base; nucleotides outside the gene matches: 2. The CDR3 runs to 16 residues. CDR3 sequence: CASSYRQGASNQPQHF. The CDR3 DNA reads TGTGCCAGCAGTTACAGACAGGGGGCGAGCAATCAGCCCCAGCATTTT.

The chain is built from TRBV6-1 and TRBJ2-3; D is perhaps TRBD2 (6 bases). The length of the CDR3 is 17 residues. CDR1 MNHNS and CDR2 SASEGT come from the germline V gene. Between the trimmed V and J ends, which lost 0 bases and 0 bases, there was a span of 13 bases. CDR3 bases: TGTGCCAGCAGTGAAGCGCGGCTAGCGACTAGCACAGATACGCAGTATTTT. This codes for CASSEARLATSTDTQYF.

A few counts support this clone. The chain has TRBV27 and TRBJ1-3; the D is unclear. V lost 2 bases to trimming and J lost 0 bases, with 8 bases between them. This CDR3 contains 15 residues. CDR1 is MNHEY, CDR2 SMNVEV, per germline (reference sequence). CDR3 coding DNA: TGTGCCAGCAGTTTAACCGGTTCCTCTGGAAACACCATATATTTT. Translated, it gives CASSLTGSSGNTIYF.

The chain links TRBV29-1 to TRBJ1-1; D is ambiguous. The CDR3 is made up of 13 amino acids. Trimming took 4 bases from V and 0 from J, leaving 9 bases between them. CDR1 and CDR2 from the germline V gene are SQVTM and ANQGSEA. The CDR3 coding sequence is TGCAGCGTTGGAGGGTGGATGAACACTGAAGCTTTCTTT. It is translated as CSVGGWMNTEAFF.

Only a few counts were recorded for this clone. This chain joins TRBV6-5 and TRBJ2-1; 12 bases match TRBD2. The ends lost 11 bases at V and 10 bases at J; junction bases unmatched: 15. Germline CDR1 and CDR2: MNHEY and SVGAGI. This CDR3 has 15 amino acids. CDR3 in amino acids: CAGRLAGENGVEQFF. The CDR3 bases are TGTGCCGGCCGACTAGCGGGAGAGAATGGGGTGGAGCAGTTCTTC.

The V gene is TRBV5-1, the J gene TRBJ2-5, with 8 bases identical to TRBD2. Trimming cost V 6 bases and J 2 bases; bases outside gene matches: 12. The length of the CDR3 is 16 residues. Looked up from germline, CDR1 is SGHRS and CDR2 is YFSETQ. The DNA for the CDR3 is TGCGCCAGCACCTCGGGGGGGGCAAGGGTTCAAGAGACCCAGTACTTC. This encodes CASTSGGARVQETQYF.

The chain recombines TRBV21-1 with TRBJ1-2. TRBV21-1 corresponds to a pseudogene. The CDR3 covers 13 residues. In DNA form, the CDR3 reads TGTGCCAGCAGCAAACTAACGGGCTATGGCTACACCTTC. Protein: CASSKLTGYGYTF.

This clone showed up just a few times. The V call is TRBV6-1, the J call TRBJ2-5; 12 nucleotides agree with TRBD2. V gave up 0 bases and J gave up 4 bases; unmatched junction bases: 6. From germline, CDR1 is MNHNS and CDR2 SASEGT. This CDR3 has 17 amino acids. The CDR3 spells CASSEATSGSPAETQYF. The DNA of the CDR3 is TGTGCCAGCAGTGAAGCGACTAGCGGGAGTCCGGCAGAGACCCAGTACTTC.

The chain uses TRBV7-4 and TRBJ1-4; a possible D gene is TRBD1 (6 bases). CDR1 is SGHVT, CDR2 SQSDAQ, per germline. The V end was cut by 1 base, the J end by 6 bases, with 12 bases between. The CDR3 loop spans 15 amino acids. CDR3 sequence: CASSLGGGRDEKLFF. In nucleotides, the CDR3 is TGTGCCAGCAGCTTAGGGGGGGGGCGAGATGAAAAACTGTTTTTT.

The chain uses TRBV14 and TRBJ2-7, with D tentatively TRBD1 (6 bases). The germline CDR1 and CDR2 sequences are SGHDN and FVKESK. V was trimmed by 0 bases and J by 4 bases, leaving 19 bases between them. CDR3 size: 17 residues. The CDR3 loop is CASSQDSTGQHIYEQYF. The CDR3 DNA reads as TGTGCCAGCAGCCAAGACAGTACCGGACAGCATATTTACGAGCAGTACTTC.